The source of this T cell receptor (beta chain) is a study of cytomegalovirus exposure and HLA in healthy donors. Donors had nominal health at sampling but likely had unrecorded immune exposures. About this clone: The antigen remains unidentified.

Study observations and caveats: In a later analysis, a missense DCLRE1C variant was linked to TCR beta V- and J-gene trimming. Cytomegalovirus association was assigned to about 180 TCR beta chains.

The CDR3 sequence is 15 residues long. With V trimmed by 0 bases and J by 6 bases, 4 bases remained unmatched. Germline loops: CDR1 SGHKS, CDR2 YYEKEE (reference sequence). Primers included in the PCR were 60 Vbeta and 13 Jbeta primers. Under the authors' procedure: Later, about 80 million unique TCR beta chains were counted in an analysis, and approximately 10 million of them were shared. Clones were read by immunoSEQ multiplex PCR, and TCRdb kept only the in-frame ones, dropping some. The V and J calls and the clone size are those of that table, but D and trimming were determined from the DNA. The data contain under 150,000 clones, approximately 85% of them seen just once; the ten biggest clones take up less than 7%.

The chain couples TRBV5-5 to TRBJ2-2; 8 bases are a match to TRBD2. Sequenced: PBMCs. The TCR was taken from a woman aged 25 to 45 in good health and CMV-seropositive. CDR3 residues: CASSLVLAEAGELFF. The CDR3 bases are TGTGCCAGCAGCTTGGTACTAGCGGAGGCCGGGGAGCTGTTTTTT.